These 31 T cell receptor beta chains share one sample of origin, sequenced in a study of tumor-infiltrating lymphocytes in primary liver carcinoma. The source of the blood RNA was unsorted whole blood, and germline DNA was extracted as well. The researchers produced TCR beta cDNA from around 0.5 ug total RNA with a constant-region primer. Slightly modified ARM-PCR, run as three nested multiplex PCR rounds, produced the TCR beta libraries. For about 11 cycles apiece, the opening two PCR rounds ran with TRBV1-TRBV30 forward primers and a C-beta reverse primer. In TCRdb, the multiplex PCR reads were re-called with MiXCR into one record per CDR3 protein. This sample has 150,000 to 200,000 distinct CDR3 sequences, with 60% found just once. The specimen sequenced was peripheral blood. These receptors originate from a man aged 35-49 years with primary liver carcinoma and hepatitis B virus infection.

Ten or more counts support this clonotype. The chain uses TRBV4-1 and TRBJ2-1; D call uncertain. CDR1 and CDR2 from the germline V gene are MGHRA and YSYEKL. The CDR3 sequence is 16 residues long. Deletions cut 7 bases from V and 2 bases from J, with 18 bases between. The DNA for the CDR3 is TGCGCCAGCACCCACTCCTCAGCAGCCACCTACAATGAGCAGTTCTTC. Translation gives CASTHSSAATYNEQFF.

V usage is TRBV7-8 and J usage is TRBJ2-7; D is perhaps TRBD1 (5 bases). Germline CDR1 and CDR2: SGHVS and FQNEAQ. V lost 7 bases and J 0 bases, leaving 16 bases between the germline ends. The CDR3 runs 15 residues. The CDR3 DNA reads TGTGCCAGCATCCCCGACAGTAGTCTCTCCTACGAGCAGTACTTC. It yields the protein CASIPDSSLSYEQYF. Based on the CDR3 plus reference TRBV7-8 and TRBJ2-7, the full variable domain is GAGVSQSPRYKVAKRGQDVALRCDPISGHVSLFWYQQALGQGPEFLTYFQNEAQLDKSGLPSDRFFAERPEGSVSTLKIQRTQQEDSAVYLCASIPDSSLSYEQYFGPGTRLTVT.

Ten or more counts support this clonotype. The chain recombines TRBV4-1 with TRBJ1-1; 8 positions agree with TRBD1. Germline assignment: CDR1 MGHRA and CDR2 YSYEKL. J gave up 4 bases and V 1 base, and 2 bases lay outside the gene matches. This CDR3 region has 14 residues. Here the CDR3 reads CASSQVTGGTEAFF. The CDR3 region has the DNA TGCGCCAGCAGCCAAGTCACAGGGGGCACTGAAGCTTTCTTT.

With respect to this clonotype: One end of the junction does not line up with germline, which may come from a read error. The chain combines TRBV6-6 with TRBJ2-7; 11 nucleotides align to TRBD2. This CDR3 spans 16 amino acids. Germline V gives CDR1 MNHNY, CDR2 SVGAGI (reference sequence). This CDR3 reads CASSYSGTSGIYEEYF. The CDR3 DNA reads as TGTGCCAGCAGTTACTCTGGGACTAGCGGTATCTACGAGGAGTACTTC.

On this clonotype itself: Compared with germline, one end of the junction differs, possibly owing to a read error. The CDR3 DNA sequence: TGTACCAGCAGCTTAGCGGGGAATGAGCAATTCTTC. Encoded protein: CTSSLAGNEQFF. This sequence joins TRBV11-1 and TRBJ2-1, with 8 bases fitting TRBD2. CDR1 is SGHAT, CDR2 FQDESV, per germline (reference sequence). This CDR3 has 12 residues.

This clonotype was seen more than once but under ten times. This chain links TRBV4-2 with TRBJ2-3, with 7 bases aligning to TRBD2. The CDR3 has 18 amino acids. The junction had 16 bases not matched to a gene; V was cut back by 3 bases and J by 4 bases. Germline V gene sequence: CDR1 LGHNA, CDR2 YNFKEQ. CDR3: CASSHPPGGAGVADTQYF. The CDR3 region has the DNA TGTGCCAGCAGCCACCCCCCAGGAGGGGCGGGAGTAGCAGATACGCAGTATTTT.

Comments on this clonotype: As the CDR3 is not closed by the conserved phenylalanine or tryptophan, this likely results from a read error. The gene calls are TRBV11-2 and TRBJ2-7; possibly TRBD2 for D (6 bases). Per germline, CDR1 SGHAT and CDR2 FQNNGV. Between the trimmed V and J ends, which lost 11 bases and 3 bases, there was a span of 14 bases. The CDR3 length is 12 residues. The CDR3: CAGGRTGYEQYI. The CDR3 bases are TGTGCCGGAGGGAGGACGGGCTACGAGCAGTACATC.

V usage is TRBV6-1 and J usage is TRBJ2-5; TRBD2 matches 12 bases. Losses at the gene ends were 3 bases for V and 3 bases for J; bases not matched to a gene: 5. The V gene's germline CDR1 is MNHNS and CDR2 SASEGT. The CDR3 extends over 16 amino acids. CDR3 sequence reads: CASSDWSSGREETQYF. The CDR3 nucleotides read TGTGCCAGCAGTGATTGGTCTAGCGGGAGGGAAGAGACCCAGTACTTC.

This clonotype was recorded once. A read error may be the cause here, since a much bigger clone is one base away. This chain uses TRBV29-1 with TRBJ2-6; 9 nucleotides align to TRBD1. The CDR3 consists of 16 residues. Germline V lookup: CDR1 SQVTM, CDR2 ANQGSEA. The CDR3 sequence: CSVSQGASSGANVLIF. In DNA form, the CDR3 reads TGCAGCGTGTCACAGGGGGCGTCCTCTGGGGCCAACGTCCTGATTTTC.

Notes on this clonotype: At one of its ends the junction is not consistent with the germline gene, which may arise from a read error. The V gene is TRBV4-1, the J gene TRBJ2-3; tentatively, D is TRBD1 (5 bases). CDR3 length: 11 amino acids. Germline CDR1 MGHRA, CDR2 YSYEKL. This CDR3 is CASNQTDMQYF. In nucleotides, the CDR3 is TGCGCCAGCAACCAGACAGATATGCAGTATTTT.

A few counts support this clonotype. The rearrangement links TRBV5-5 to TRBJ2-7; 7 bases are shared with TRBD1. V lost 4 bases, J lost 4 bases, and 2 bases stayed unmatched. The CDR3 is 12 residues long. Germline CDR1 reads SGHKS; CDR2 reads YYEKEE (reference sequence). Here the CDR3 reads CASSPGQYEQYF. The DNA of the CDR3 is TGTGCCAGCAGCCCGGGACAGTACGAGCAGTACTTC. Looking up the rest from reference TRBV5-5 and TRBJ2-7 gives the full variable domain: DAGVTQSPTHLIKTRGQQVTLRCSPISGHKSVSWYQQVLGQGPQFIFQYYEKEERGRGNFPDRFSARQFPNYSSELNVNALLLGDSALYLCASSPGQYEQYFGPGTRLTVT.

In nucleotides, the CDR3 is TGTGCCTGGAGTTACGGGACTAGCGTGAGTGATGAGCAGTTCTTC. This codes for CAWSYGTSVSDEQFF. The chain uses TRBV30 and TRBJ2-1, with 10 bases matching TRBD2. This CDR3 has 15 amino acids. The trim removed 2 bases at V and 8 bases at J, leaving 9 bases unmatched. Germline CDR1 and CDR2: GTSNPN and SVGIG (reference sequence).

V is TRBV4-2 and J is TRBJ1-1; D gene unclear. The germline V and J ends were trimmed by 0 bases and 2 bases, with 10 bases remaining between them. The CDR3 is made up of 15 amino acids. Looked up from germline, CDR1 is LGHNA and CDR2 is YNFKEQ. The CDR3: CASSQDAGVNTEAFF. CDR3 bases: TGTGCCAGCAGCCAAGACGCAGGCGTTAACACTGAAGCTTTCTTT.

The J gene is TRBJ2-3, the V gene TRBV30, with D hard to call. V gave up 3 bases and J gave up 6 bases, with 19 bases separating them. Germline values: CDR1 GTSNPN, CDR2 SVGIG (reference sequence). The CDR3 is made up of 15 amino acids. DNA of the CDR3: TGTGCCTGGAGCCGGAGCTGGAGAAACACGGATACGCAGTATTTT. Translating gives CAWSRSWRNTDTQYF. The entire variable domain, with the rest obtained from reference TRBV30 and TRBJ2-3, is as follows: SQTIHQWPATLVQPVGSPLSLECTVEGTSNPNLYWYRQAAGRGLQLLFYSVGIGQISSEVPQNLSASRPQDRQFILSSKKLLLSDSGFYLCAWSRSWRNTDTQYFGPGTRLTVL.

For this clonotype: A much more abundant neighbour one base away suggests this may be a read error. The chain has TRBV5-5 and TRBJ2-3; 11 bases line up with TRBD2. Germline CDR1 is SGHKS and CDR2 is YYEKEE (reference sequence). The CDR3 totals 16 residues. Here the CDR3 DNA reads TGTACCAGCAGCATTAGCGGGAGGGCCGGCACAGATACGCAGTATTTT. Translation: CTSSISGRAGTDTQYF.

The CDR3 is CASSLYGPSPYEQYF. The CDR3 DNA sequence: TGTGCCAGCAGTCTTTACGGACCGTCGCCCTACGAGCAGTACTTC. The chain couples TRBV28 to TRBJ2-7; no firm D call. The CDR3 sequence is 15 residues long. From germline, CDR1 is MDHEN and CDR2 SYDVKM. V was shortened by 5 bases and J by 2 bases, with 16 bases between the two germline ends.

J is TRBJ2-3 and V is TRBV2, with 8 positions matching TRBD1. The CDR3 spans 14 residues. CDR1 is SNHLY and CDR2 is FYNNEI in the germline V gene. Trimming cost V 5 bases and J 6 bases; bases outside gene matches: 7. For the CDR3, the DNA is TGTGCCAGCAGTAGGGACAGGCGAGGGGATACGCAGTATTTT. Translation gives CASSRDRRGDTQYF.

The CDR3 DNA reads as TGTGCCAGCAGCTTATTCGGCGGCACAGATACGCAGTATTTT. Protein sequence: CASSLFGGTDTQYF. The chain couples TRBV11-3 to TRBJ2-3; D is uncertain. Trimming cost V 2 bases and J 1 base, with 7 bases left between them. This CDR3 has 14 residues. In germline, CDR1 is SGHNT, CDR2 YENEEA. The full variable domain, its missing parts supplied by reference TRBV11-3 and TRBJ2-3, is EAGVVQSPRYKIIEKKQPVAFWCNPISGHNTLYWYLQNLGQGPELLIRYENEEAVDDSQLPKDRFSAERLKGVDSTLKIQPAELGDSAVYLCASSLFGGTDTQYFGPGTRLTVL.

V is TRBV7-9 and J is TRBJ2-7; D may match TRBD1 or TRBD2 (5 bases each). With 5 bases removed from V and 3 bases from J, the gap between germline ends came to 17 bases. This CDR3 comprises 15 residues. The germline V gene encodes CDR1 SEHNR and CDR2 FQNEAQ (reference sequence). CDR3 region: CASSRTGTESYEQYF. The CDR3, as DNA: TGTGCCAGCAGCCGTACCGGGACCGAGAGCTACGAGCAGTACTTC.

Comment on this clonotype: A read error may account for a junction end that differs from germline. The chain uses TRBV6-5 and TRBJ1-5; 9 bases match TRBD1. Germline V gives CDR1 MNHEY, CDR2 SVGAGI. The CDR3 runs 17 residues. CDR3 residues: CTSSPGQGGYVDQPQHF. CDR3 DNA: TGTACCAGCAGTCCGGGACAGGGAGGATATGTCGATCAGCCCCAGCATTTT.

The chain links TRBV4-2 to TRBJ1-5, with D possibly TRBD1 on 5 matching bases. The CDR3 is made up of 17 amino acids. Germline assignment: CDR1 LGHNA and CDR2 YNFKEQ. Trimming left V 2 bases short and J 0 bases short, with 14 bases between. In DNA form, the CDR3 reads TGTGCCAGCAGCCAAAACCCCGGGGGGTATAGCAATCAGCCCCAGCATTTT. It codes for CASSQNPGGYSNQPQHF.

The chain links TRBV12-3 or TRBV12-4 to TRBJ2-7; 8 bases are shared with TRBD2. V lost 8 bases, J lost 9 bases, and 15 bases stayed unmatched. The CDR3 extends over 14 amino acids. The CDR3 sequence: CASSERGSFHVQYF. The CDR3 DNA follows: TGTGCCAGCTCGGAGCGGGGGTCGTTCCACGTGCAGTACTTC.

The gene calls are TRBV10-3 and TRBJ2-2; 10 positions agree with TRBD1. Trimming took 5 bases from V and 0 from J; bases not matched to a gene: 3. CDR1 is ENHRY, CDR2 SYGVKD, per germline. The CDR3 covers 16 residues. CDR3 DNA: TGTGCCATCAGTAAGACAGGGGGCACGAACACCGGGGAGCTGTTTTTT. The encoded protein is CAISKTGGTNTGELFF.

With respect to this clonotype: This could be a read error, since a much larger clone is one nucleotide away. CDR3 DNA: TGCGCCAGCAGGCCTAGCTGGAGGCCGGATACGCAGTATTTT. The encoded protein is CASRPSWRPDTQYF. The chain has TRBV4-1 and TRBJ2-3, with a possible D match to TRBD2 (5 bases). Trimming pared 6 bases from V and 6 bases from J, leaving 16 bases between. Germline lookup yields CDR1 MGHRA and CDR2 YSYEKL. This CDR3 contains 14 residues.

This chain links TRBV6-1 with TRBJ2-1, with 12 nucleotides matching TRBD2. This CDR3 is 15 amino acids long. V was pared by 10 bases and J by 4 bases, with 8 bases of the junction left unmatched. CDR1 and CDR2 from the germline V gene are MNHNS and SASEGT. For the CDR3, the DNA is TGTGCCACCCGAACCCTAGCGGGAGGGTACAATGAGCAGTTCTTC. Protein: CATRTLAGGYNEQFF.

This clonotype was observed many times. As DNA, the CDR3 is TGTGCCAGCAGCTTCCGGGACGGTACCTACAATGAGCAGTTCTTC. Translating gives CASSFRDGTYNEQFF. The chain combines TRBV11-2 with TRBJ2-1; D is tentatively TRBD1 or TRBD2 (5 bases each). The CDR3 is made up of 15 amino acids. Germline V CDR1 and CDR2: SGHAT, FQNNGV. The V gene lost 3 bases and the J gene lost 2 bases, with 11 bases spanning the gap.

The rearrangement uses TRBV6-6 and TRBJ2-4; D is tentatively TRBD1 or TRBD2 (5 bases each). CDR3 size: 15 residues. Germline loops: CDR1 MNHNY, CDR2 SVGAGI (reference sequence). V shed 6 bases and J shed 4 bases, with 16 bases lying between them. The CDR3 coding sequence is TGTGCCAGCAGACTTGGGACCGGGGTAAAAAACATTCAGTACTTC. This sequence encodes CASRLGTGVKNIQYF.

The genes are TRBV6-6 and TRBJ1-1, with D unresolved. This CDR3 comprises 15 residues. V shed 8 bases and J shed 1 base, with 17 bases lying between them. CDR1 MNHNY and CDR2 SVGAGI come from the germline V gene (reference sequence). The CDR3 spells CASGWSHGRNTEAFF. The CDR3 DNA reads as TGTGCCAGCGGTTGGTCCCACGGAAGGAACACTGAAGCTTTCTTT.

The V and J genes are TRBV5-4 and TRBJ2-1; D is perhaps TRBD2 (5 bases). V was cut by 2 bases and J by 13 bases, with 16 bases left in between. Germline CDR1 reads SGHNT; CDR2 reads YYREEE (reference sequence). The CDR3 spans 13 residues. DNA of the CDR3: TGTGCCAGCAGCTTCGGGAACGTTAGGGAACAGTTCTTC. Translated, it gives CASSFGNVREQFF.

The sample holds a few counts of this clonotype. The V call is TRBV5-1, the J call TRBJ2-3; the match to TRBD1 covers 9 bases. The CDR3 spans 15 residues. Trimming at V came to 4 bases and at J to 4 bases, leaving 7 bases not matched to a gene. Per the germline V gene, CDR1 is SGHRS and CDR2 is YFSETQ. The CDR3: CASSSTGTGPDTQYF. CDR3 in DNA: TGCGCCAGCAGCAGTACCGGGACAGGGCCAGATACGCAGTATTTT.

With respect to this clonotype: A much larger clone differs by one base, so this may be a read error. This chain connects TRBV11-2 to TRBJ2-7; 10 nucleotides match TRBD1. There are 14 residues in the CDR3. Germline V gene sequence: CDR1 SGHAT, CDR2 FQNNGV. The DNA for the CDR3 is TGTGCCAACAGCTTCCGGGACAGGGGCTACGAGCAGTACTTC. This sequence encodes CANSFRDRGYEQYF.